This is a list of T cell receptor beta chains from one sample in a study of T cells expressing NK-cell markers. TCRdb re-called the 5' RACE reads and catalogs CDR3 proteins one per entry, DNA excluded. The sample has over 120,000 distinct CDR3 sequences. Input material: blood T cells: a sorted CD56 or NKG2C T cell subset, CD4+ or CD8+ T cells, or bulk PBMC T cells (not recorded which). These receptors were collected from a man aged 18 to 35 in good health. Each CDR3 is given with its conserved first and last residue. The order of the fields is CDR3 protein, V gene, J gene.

cdr3_aa: CASSPPSRNEQFF
v_call: TRBV28
j_call: TRBJ2-1

cdr3_aa: CASSQDVGTGDNEQYF
v_call: TRBV4-2
j_call: TRBJ2-7

cdr3_aa: CASSLLTADAYNEQFF
v_call: TRBV28
j_call: TRBJ2-1

cdr3_aa: CASSLGGPHTETQYF
v_call: TRBV5-1
j_call: TRBJ2-5

cdr3_aa: CASSPLFPEAFF
v_call: TRBV7-9
j_call: TRBJ1-1

cdr3_aa: CSVEEGAYGYTF
v_call: TRBV29-1
j_call: TRBJ1-2

cdr3_aa: CASRPDGVANTGELFF
v_call: TRBV12-3/TRBV12-4
j_call: TRBJ2-2

cdr3_aa: CASSLAEPYEQYF
v_call: TRBV27
j_call: TRBJ2-7

cdr3_aa: CASRDGAGSTGELFF
v_call: TRBV4-3
j_call: TRBJ2-2

cdr3_aa: CASSEEKGRAYEQYF
v_call: TRBV6-1
j_call: TRBJ2-7

cdr3_aa: CASAIRVGEQFF
v_call: TRBV12-5
j_call: TRBJ2-1

cdr3_aa: CASSLGLSSGNTIYF
v_call: TRBV12-3/TRBV12-4
j_call: TRBJ1-3

cdr3_aa: CASSLGPLTYEQYF
v_call: TRBV5-4
j_call: TRBJ2-7

cdr3_aa: CASSHDPTGDFWAQHF
v_call: TRBV4-3
j_call: TRBJ1-5

cdr3_aa: CASSLVRTGELFF
v_call: TRBV12-3/TRBV12-4
j_call: TRBJ2-2

cdr3_aa: CAWSATDYSNQPQHF
v_call: TRBV30
j_call: TRBJ1-5

cdr3_aa: CASSLEERTGLRTEAFF
v_call: TRBV5-6
j_call: TRBJ1-1

cdr3_aa: CASSDSGQGADTQYF
v_call: TRBV6-4
j_call: TRBJ2-3

cdr3_aa: CASSLSTGYNEQFF
v_call: TRBV27
j_call: TRBJ2-1

cdr3_aa: CATGGGNRELFF
v_call: TRBV6-5
j_call: TRBJ2-2

cdr3_aa: CSAREFRGPDTEAFF
v_call: TRBV20-1
j_call: TRBJ1-1

cdr3_aa: CATNSPAGDTQYF
v_call: TRBV24-1
j_call: TRBJ2-3

cdr3_aa: CASSLAYRADEQFF
v_call: TRBV7-9
j_call: TRBJ2-1

cdr3_aa: CASSRSGQDYNEQFF
v_call: TRBV4-1
j_call: TRBJ2-1

cdr3_aa: CASSPVKNRKKGEAFF
v_call: TRBV3-1
j_call: TRBJ1-1

cdr3_aa: CASSPETGSKETQYF
v_call: TRBV7-8
j_call: TRBJ2-5

cdr3_aa: CASSPGTSRTYEQYF
v_call: TRBV5-1
j_call: TRBJ2-7

cdr3_aa: CASRKGASNQPQHF
v_call: TRBV27
j_call: TRBJ1-5

cdr3_aa: CSVEWFRGGYYNEQFF
v_call: TRBV29-1
j_call: TRBJ2-1

cdr3_aa: CASSLVRTSGSTGANVLTF
v_call: TRBV7-6
j_call: TRBJ2-6

cdr3_aa: CASSLVGGTVFF
v_call: TRBV7-9
j_call: TRBJ1-4

cdr3_aa: CASSPPGLNQPQHF
v_call: TRBV7-9
j_call: TRBJ1-5

cdr3_aa: CASSLSGAYTDTQYF
v_call: TRBV7-7
j_call: TRBJ2-3

cdr3_aa: CASSLEREGSYEQYF
v_call: TRBV7-6
j_call: TRBJ2-7

cdr3_aa: CASSSSLAGVQETQYF
v_call: TRBV12-3/TRBV12-4
j_call: TRBJ2-5

cdr3_aa: CASSSIGSPNEKLFF
v_call: TRBV27
j_call: TRBJ1-4

cdr3_aa: CASTLSPGTRYNEQFF
v_call: TRBV19
j_call: TRBJ2-1

cdr3_aa: CASSGPSGRTDTQYF
v_call: TRBV5-6
j_call: TRBJ2-3

cdr3_aa: CATSRAGLENEKLFF
v_call: TRBV15
j_call: TRBJ1-4

cdr3_aa: CAWEVAYEQYF
v_call: TRBV30
j_call: TRBJ2-7

cdr3_aa: CSSGSTTYNEQFF
v_call: TRBV19
j_call: TRBJ2-1

cdr3_aa: CSATLGFGPGNEQFF
v_call: TRBV20-1
j_call: TRBJ2-1

cdr3_aa: CSVEWAGAGDTQYF
v_call: TRBV29-1
j_call: TRBJ2-3